What follows describes a single T cell receptor beta chain. The authors amplified TCR beta CDR3 regions, and they did so from RNA transcripts for repertoire sequencing. An initial RT-PCR round employing HTBI primers preceded a second-round multiplex PCR. TCRdb recomputed calls from the multiplex PCR reads with MiXCR, one row per CDR3 protein. The sample contains approximately 640,000 distinct CDR3 sequences, roughly two fifths of which appear only once. The sample belongs to a study of Graves' ophthalmopathy and Graves' hyperthyroidism. The CDR3 totals 12 residues. CDR1 is LGHDT and CDR2 is YNNKEL in the germline V gene (reference sequence). V was shortened by 3 bases and J by 7 bases, with 9 bases between the two germline ends.

The sample was peripheral blood. The sequence derives from an adult man with Graves' ophthalmopathy. V and J are TRBV3-1 and TRBJ1-1; D might be TRBD1 (5 bases). CDR3 in DNA: TGTGCCAGCAGCCAGGGACGGATTGAAGCTTTCTTT. Protein sequence: CASSQGRIEAFF.